Each of the 22 T cell receptor beta chains below was sequenced from the same sample in a study of cytomegalovirus exposure and HLA in healthy donors. The PCR made use of 60 Vbeta and 13 Jbeta primers. Sequencing was performed with immunoSEQ multiplex PCR; in TCRdb, only in-frame clones are kept and a portion is missing. The repertoire holds roughly 43,000 clones, with 77% as singletons. Material: PBMCs. The receptors were sampled from a man aged 30 to 45 in good health and CMV-seronegative.

The rearrangement uses TRBV7-2 and TRBJ2-5, with 12 nucleotides matching TRBD2. This CDR3 has 15 amino acids. V dropped 3 bases and J dropped 5; count of bases not matched to a gene: 4. Germline CDR1 is SGHTA and CDR2 is FQGNSA. The CDR3: CASSLGLAGVETQYF. CDR3 coding DNA: TGTGCCAGCAGCTTGGGACTAGCGGGTGTGGAGACCCAGTACTTC.

J is TRBJ1-1 and V is TRBV7-8; D is ambiguous. Between the trimmed V and J ends, which lost 2 bases and 4 bases, there was a span of 11 bases. The CDR3 has 14 residues. CDR1 is SGHVS and CDR2 is FQNEAQ in the germline V gene. This CDR3 is CASSLHDRGTEAFF. The CDR3 DNA reads TGTGCCAGCAGCTTACATGATAGAGGCACTGAAGCTTTCTTT.

This clone was seen only a few times. The chain is built from TRBV19 and TRBJ2-7; 9 bases fit TRBD1. This CDR3 has 13 residues. The J segment lost 0 bases and the V segment lost 11 bases, leaving 5 bases of the junction unmatched. Germline CDR1 reads LNHDA; CDR2 reads SQIVND (reference sequence). The CDR3, as DNA: TGTGCCGCTAACAGGGGGCCCTCCTACGAGCAGTACTTC. Residues: CAANRGPSYEQYF.

V and J are TRBV29-1 and TRBJ2-1; D is perhaps TRBD1 (6 bases). CDR1 and CDR2 from the germline V gene are SQVTM and ANQGSEA. CDR3 length: 15 amino acids. The ends were cut back, 7 bases at V and 0 bases at J, with 16 bases in the middle. The CDR3, as DNA: TGCAGCGCCGAGGGGGACACGAGCTCCTACAATGAGCAGTTCTTC. Amino acid sequence: CSAEGDTSSYNEQFF.

This clone was seen a single time. The chain couples TRBV2 to TRBJ2-3, with 9 bases aligning to TRBD2. This CDR3 is 16 amino acids long. V dropped 3 bases and J dropped 1; count of bases not matched to a gene: 5. Germline loops: CDR1 SNHLY, CDR2 FYNNEI. The DNA for the CDR3 is TGTGCCAGCAGTGACTATAGGACTAGCGGCACAGATACGCAGTATTTT. Its translation: CASSDYRTSGTDTQYF.

V gene TRBV4-1 combines with J gene TRBJ2-4, with TRBD1 identical over 10 bases. CDR3 length: 16 residues. Trimming removed 1 base from V and 3 bases from J; junction bases left unmatched: 3. The germline CDR1 and CDR2 sequences are MGHRA and YSYEKL. CDR3 nucleotide sequence: TGCGCCAGCAGCCAAGGACAGGGGGCCGGCAAAAACATTCAGTACTTC. This translates into CASSQGQGAGKNIQYF.

This clone was counted between two and nine times. This chain joins TRBV7-2 and TRBJ2-7; 13 bases map to TRBD2. The CDR3 has 16 residues. The germline CDR1 and CDR2 sequences are SGHTA and FQGNSA. V dropped 5 bases and J dropped 0; count of bases not matched to a gene: 4. For the CDR3, the DNA is TGTGCCAGCAGCATTGGGACTAGCGGGAACTCCTACGAGCAGTACTTC. Amino acid sequence: CASSIGTSGNSYEQYF.

The chain links TRBV30 to TRBJ1-2; D uncertain. V lost 4 bases and J 8 bases, leaving 17 bases between the germline ends. In germline, CDR1 is GTSNPN, CDR2 SVGIG (reference sequence). The CDR3 runs 13 residues. The CDR3 is CAWMVSGFRGYTF. The CDR3 DNA reads TGTGCCTGGATGGTGTCAGGATTTAGGGGCTACACCTTC.

The chain recombines TRBV7-3 with TRBJ2-1; TRBD1 aligns across 8 bases. V lost 1 base and J lost 4; bases outside the gene matches: 6. CDR3 length: 16 residues. CDR1 is SGHTA and CDR2 is FQGTGA in the germline V gene. The CDR3 region is CASSLSVDRVYNEQFF. CDR3 nucleotides: TGTGCCAGCAGCTTAAGTGTGGACAGGGTTTACAATGAGCAGTTCTTC.

V usage is TRBV7-8 and J usage is TRBJ2-1; 7 bases align to TRBD1. The CDR3 is made up of 14 amino acids. V shed 1 base and J 4 bases; nucleotides not matched to a gene: 1. The germline CDR1 and CDR2 sequences are SGHVS and FQNEAQ. The CDR3, as DNA: TGTGCCAGCAGCTTAGAACAGGGGTACAATGAGCAGTTCTTC. It specifies CASSLEQGYNEQFF. Supplemented by reference TRBV7-8 and TRBJ2-1, the full variable domain reads GAGVSQSPRYKVAKRGQDVALRCDPISGHVSLFWYQQALGQGPEFLTYFQNEAQLDKSGLPSDRFFAERPEGSVSTLKIQRTQQEDSAVYLCASSLEQGYNEQFFGPGTRLTVL.

The chain carries TRBV7-8 and TRBJ1-2, with 8 nucleotides matching TRBD1. J gave up 7 bases and V 2 bases, and 6 bases lay outside the gene matches. This CDR3 contains 14 residues. From germline, CDR1 is SGHVS and CDR2 FQNEAQ. This CDR3 reads CASSLLGTGSGYTF. CDR3 bases: TGTGCCAGCAGCTTACTCGGGACAGGCTCTGGCTACACCTTC.

V usage is TRBV7-2 and J usage is TRBJ2-2; 11 bases match TRBD2. The CDR3 extends over 16 amino acids. Trimming took 7 bases from V and 2 from J; bases not matched to a gene: 6. From germline, CDR1 is SGHTA and CDR2 FQGNSA. CDR3 amino acids: CASNPTSGVNTGELFF. CDR3 coding DNA: TGTGCCAGCAACCCGACTAGCGGGGTAAACACCGGGGAGCTGTTTTTT.

The chain uses TRBV29-1 and TRBJ2-3, with a possible D match to TRBD2 (6 bases). Germline CDR1 reads SQVTM; CDR2 reads ANQGSEA. CDR3 length: 17 amino acids. V lost 6 bases and J lost 0, with 22 bases in between. The CDR3 region is CSVRDRSTPASTDTQYF. The CDR3 DNA reads as TGCAGCGTGCGGGACCGATCGACTCCTGCTAGCACAGATACGCAGTATTTT.

The CDR3 nucleotides read TGTGCCAGCAGCTTAGTCGGGGGATATAGCACAGATACGCAGTATTTT. The encoded protein is CASSLVGGYSTDTQYF. The gene calls are TRBV7-2 and TRBJ2-3; TRBD2 is a possible D gene (6 bases). Trimming took 1 base from V and 0 from J, leaving 11 bases between them. The CDR3 loop spans 16 amino acids. The V gene's germline CDR1 is SGHTA and CDR2 FQGNSA.

The chain has TRBV4-3 and TRBJ2-7, with 13 bases identical to TRBD2. This CDR3 spans 15 amino acids. The ends lost 4 bases at V and 3 bases at J; junction bases unmatched: 3. Germline V CDR1 and CDR2: LGHNA, YSLEER. The CDR3 DNA is TGCGCCAGCAGCCCAGGACTAGCGGGGGTCTACGAGCAGTACTTC. It is translated as CASSPGLAGVYEQYF.

This chain connects TRBV14 to TRBJ1-1, with D unresolved. V shed 1 base and J shed 0 bases, with 9 bases lying between them. CDR1 SGHDN and CDR2 FVKESK come from the germline V gene. The CDR3 extends over 15 amino acids. The DNA for the CDR3 is TGTGCCAGCAGCCAAGTAGATTCCATGAACACTGAAGCTTTCTTT. Translating it yields CASSQVDSMNTEAFF.

The V and J genes are TRBV7-9 and TRBJ1-2; TRBD1 matches at 12 bases. The germline gives CDR1 SEHNR, CDR2 FQNEAQ (reference sequence). V shed 4 bases, J shed 8 bases, and the junction held 14 bases outside the gene matches. This CDR3 region has 17 residues. The CDR3 loop is CASSSRDRGREAKGYTF. CDR3 DNA: TGTGCCAGCAGCTCTAGGGACAGGGGGCGCGAAGCGAAAGGCTACACCTTC. The entire variable domain, with the rest obtained from reference TRBV7-9 and TRBJ1-2, is as follows: DTGVSQNPRHKITKRGQNVTFRCDPISEHNRLYWYRQTLGQGPEFLTYFQNEAQLEKSRLLSDRFSAERPKGSFSTLEIQRTEQGDSAMYLCASSSRDRGREAKGYTFGSGTRLTVV.

The chain links TRBV2 to TRBJ2-7; D is perhaps TRBD2 (6 bases). The CDR3 loop spans 13 amino acids. The germline V gene encodes CDR1 SNHLY and CDR2 FYNNEI. V was trimmed by 6 bases and J by 5 bases, leaving 14 bases between them. In nucleotides, the CDR3 is TGTGCCAGCAGAGAGGGGACTTGGGACGAGCAGTACTTC. This gives the protein CASREGTWDEQYF.

This clone was detected only once. The rearrangement links TRBV15 to TRBJ2-3, with 7 nucleotides matching TRBD2. This CDR3 is built from 16 residues. Germline loops: CDR1 LNHNV, CDR2 YYDKDF (reference sequence). Losses at the gene ends were 5 bases for V and 0 bases for J; bases not matched to a gene: 8. The CDR3 DNA reads as TGTGCCACCAGCCAGACTAGCCGATTTAGCACAGATACGCAGTATTTT. Translating it yields CATSQTSRFSTDTQYF.

The V call is TRBV6-5, the J call TRBJ2-7; perhaps TRBD1 as D (6 bases). CDR3 length: 15 residues. CDR1 and CDR2 from the germline V gene are MNHEY and SVGAGI. V lost 2 bases, J lost 1 base, and 12 bases lay in between. CDR3 region: CASSYINRVSYEQYF. The CDR3 bases are TGTGCCAGCAGTTACATTAACAGGGTTTCCTACGAGCAGTACTTC.

The chain combines TRBV6-6 with TRBJ2-3, with unresolved D. CDR1 is MNHNY, CDR2 SVGAGI, per germline (reference sequence). V was shortened by 8 bases and J by 0 bases, with 6 bases between the two germline ends. The CDR3 contains 12 residues. The CDR3 coding sequence is TGTGCCAGCGGTTCTAGCACAGATACGCAGTATTTT. Translating it yields CASGSSTDTQYF.

V gene TRBV7-2 combines with J gene TRBJ1-3; no reliable D call. This CDR3 has 16 residues. Trimming stripped 1 base from V and 1 base from J, with 11 bases between. Germline-derived CDR1 and CDR2 are SGHTA and FQGNSA. The CDR3 is CASSLEAGSSGNTIYF. The CDR3 DNA follows: TGTGCCAGCAGCTTAGAAGCAGGATCTTCTGGAAACACCATATATTTT.